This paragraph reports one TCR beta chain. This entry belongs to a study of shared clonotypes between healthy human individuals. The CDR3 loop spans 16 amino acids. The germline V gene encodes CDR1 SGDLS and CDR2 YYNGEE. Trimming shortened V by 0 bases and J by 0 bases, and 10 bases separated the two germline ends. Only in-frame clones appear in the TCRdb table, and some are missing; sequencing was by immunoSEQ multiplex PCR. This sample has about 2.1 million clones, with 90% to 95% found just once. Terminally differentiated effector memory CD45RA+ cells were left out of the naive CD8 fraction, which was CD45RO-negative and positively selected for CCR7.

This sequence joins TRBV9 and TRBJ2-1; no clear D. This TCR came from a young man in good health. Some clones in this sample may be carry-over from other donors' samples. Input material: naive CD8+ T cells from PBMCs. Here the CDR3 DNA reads TGTGCCAGCAGCGTAGGGGCCGAACCCTCCTACAATGAGCAGTTCTTC. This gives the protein CASSVGAEPSYNEQFF.